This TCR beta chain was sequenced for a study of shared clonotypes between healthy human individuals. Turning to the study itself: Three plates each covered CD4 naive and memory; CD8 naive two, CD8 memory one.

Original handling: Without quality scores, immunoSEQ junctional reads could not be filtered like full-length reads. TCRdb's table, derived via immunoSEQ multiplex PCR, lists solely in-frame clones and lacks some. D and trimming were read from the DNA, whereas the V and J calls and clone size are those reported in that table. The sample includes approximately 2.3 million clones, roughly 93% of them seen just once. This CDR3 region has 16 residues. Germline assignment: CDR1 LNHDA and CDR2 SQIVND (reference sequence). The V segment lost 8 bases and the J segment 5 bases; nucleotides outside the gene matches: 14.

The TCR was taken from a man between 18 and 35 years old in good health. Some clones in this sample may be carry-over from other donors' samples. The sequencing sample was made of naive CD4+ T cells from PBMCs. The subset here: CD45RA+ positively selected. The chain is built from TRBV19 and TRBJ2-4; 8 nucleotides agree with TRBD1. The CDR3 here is CASARGQGARENIQYF. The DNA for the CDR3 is TGTGCCAGTGCCCGAGGGCAGGGGGCGAGGGAAAACATTCAGTACTTC.